Following are 18 T cell receptor beta chains from one sample sequenced in a study of control samples from healthy donors and cancer patients. Libraries were prepared by immunoSEQ multiplex PCR; TCRdb keeps only in-frame clonotypes and omits some of them. The table lists 400,000 to 500,000 clones, 75% to 95% of them singletons. The sequencing input was PBMCs. The receptors derive from a man aged 35 to 55 with head and neck cancer.

The chain recombines TRBV5-5 with TRBJ1-5; tentatively, D is TRBD1 (6 bases). Germline assignment: CDR1 SGHKS and CDR2 YYEKEE (reference sequence). The CDR3 is 15 amino acids. V gave up 1 base and J gave up 5 bases, with 13 bases separating them. CDR3 coding DNA: TGTGCCAGCAGCTTGTTAGGGGGGGACGATCAGCCCCAGCATTTT. This translates into CASSLLGGDDQPQHF. The full variable domain, completed using reference TRBV5-5 and TRBJ1-5, is DAGVTQSPTHLIKTRGQQVTLRCSPISGHKSVSWYQQVLGQGPQFIFQYYEKEERGRGNFPDRFSARQFPNYSSELNVNALLLGDSALYLCASSLLGGDDQPQHFGDGTRLSIL.

The chain links TRBV19 to TRBJ2-1; 16 positions match TRBD2. V shed 5 bases, J shed 7 bases, and the junction held 5 bases outside the gene matches. CDR1 is LNHDA and CDR2 is SQIVND in the germline V gene (reference sequence). The CDR3 contains 16 residues. The CDR3 loop is CASSAPGLAGGNEQFF. DNA of the CDR3: TGTGCCAGTAGTGCTCCGGGACTAGCGGGAGGGAATGAGCAGTTCTTC.

This chain links TRBV14 with TRBJ2-3, with a tentative D call TRBD1 (6 bases). The CDR3 has 16 amino acids. In germline, CDR1 is SGHDN, CDR2 FVKESK. V was shortened by 0 bases and J by 1 base, with 11 bases between the two germline ends. CDR3: CASSQDEGVRTDTQYF. The DNA of the CDR3 is TGTGCCAGCAGCCAAGATGAGGGGGTCCGCACAGATACGCAGTATTTT.

The CDR3 DNA reads TGCGCCAGCAGCTTGGTCGGACCCTCGACTCAGGCCCAGTACTTC. Its protein is CASSLVGPSTQAQYF. The genes are TRBV5-1 and TRBJ2-5; unclear D gene. The CDR3 extends over 15 amino acids. V was cut by 0 bases and J by 9 bases, with 18 bases left in between. The V gene's germline CDR1 is SGHRS and CDR2 YFSETQ.

V is TRBV7-3 and J is TRBJ2-5; TRBD1 might be the D (5 bases). This CDR3 region has 14 residues. From germline, CDR1 is SGHTA and CDR2 FQGTGA. Trimming took off 4 bases at V and 4 bases at J, with 13 bases between the two ends. The CDR3 coding sequence is TGTGCCAGCAGCTCCGCAGGGTCGGTAGAGACCCAGTACTTC. Translated, it gives CASSSAGSVETQYF.

This chain joins TRBV2 and TRBJ2-7; D ambiguous. From germline, CDR1 is SNHLY and CDR2 FYNNEI. There are 15 residues in the CDR3. The V end was cut by 2 bases, the J end by 6 bases, with 17 bases between. CDR3 loop: CASSELRDFSSEQYF. CDR3 DNA sequence: TGTGCCAGCAGTGAATTAAGAGATTTTAGTAGCGAGCAGTACTTC.

The V and J genes are TRBV5-4 and TRBJ1-1, with a weak D call TRBD1 (6 bases). V was shortened by 5 bases and J by 1 base, with 9 bases between the two germline ends. The CDR3 contains 13 residues. The V gene's germline CDR1 is SGHNT and CDR2 YYREEE (reference sequence). The CDR3 loop reads CASRGGRNTEAFF. CDR3 in DNA: TGTGCCAGCAGGGGGGGGCGGAACACTGAAGCTTTCTTT.

In the case of this clone: One end of the junction does not line up with germline, which may come from a read error. The rearrangement links TRBV28 to TRBJ1-1; no firm D call. The CDR3 covers 12 residues. Germline V gives CDR1 MDHEN, CDR2 SYDVKM. In nucleotides, the CDR3 is TGTGCCAGCAGTTTATTGAACACTGAAACTTTCTTT. Amino acids: CASSLLNTETFF.

The CDR3 protein is CASSIRERLGGNTEAFF. CDR3 nucleotides: TGTGCCAGTAGTATACGGGAACGATTAGGGGGGAACACTGAAGCTTTCTTT. V gene TRBV19 combines with J gene TRBJ1-1; D might be TRBD1 (6 bases). The CDR3 is 17 amino acids. Per the germline V gene, CDR1 is LNHDA and CDR2 is SQIVND (reference sequence). V was shortened by 2 bases and J by 1 base, with 17 bases between the two germline ends.

The CDR3 spells CASSYMLADEQFF. Written as DNA, the CDR3 is TGTGCCAGCAGTTACATGCTCGCGGATGAGCAGTTCTTC. This rearrangement joins TRBV6-2 or TRBV6-3 to TRBJ2-1; D remains unclear. The CDR3 has 13 amino acids. The V and J ends lost 2 bases and 8 bases respectively, with 10 bases between them. Looked up from germline, CDR1 is MNHEY and CDR2 is SVGEGT.

J is TRBJ2-3 and V is TRBV7-8, with D unclear. Germline V gene lookup returns CDR1 SGHVS and CDR2 FQNEAQ. V lost 5 bases and J lost 3, with 6 bases in between. The CDR3 consists of 12 residues. The CDR3 region has the DNA TGTGCCAGCAGCCAAGGAACAGATACGCAGTATTTT. Translated, it gives CASSQGTDTQYF. The whole variable domain, remainder taken from reference TRBV7-8 and TRBJ2-3, is GAGVSQSPRYKVAKRGQDVALRCDPISGHVSLFWYQQALGQGPEFLTYFQNEAQLDKSGLPSDRFFAERPEGSVSTLKIQRTQQEDSAVYLCASSQGTDTQYFGPGTRLTVL.

This chain joins TRBV29-1 and TRBJ2-7; D possibly uses TRBD1 or TRBD2 (5 bases each). CDR1 is SQVTM, CDR2 ANQGSEA, per germline. Trimming left V 4 bases short and J 2 bases short, with 15 bases between. The CDR3 loop spans 14 amino acids. Written as DNA, the CDR3 is TGCAGCGTTGTACGAGGGCAGGGTCCCTACGAGCAGTACTTC. Translating gives CSVVRGQGPYEQYF.

V usage is TRBV2 and J usage is TRBJ2-2, with D maybe TRBD1 (6 bases). The CDR3 is 13 residues long. V lost 9 bases, J lost 8 bases, and 16 bases lay in between. Germline V CDR1 and CDR2: SNHLY, FYNNEI. The CDR3 sequence is CASSRQAQGELFF. The CDR3 nucleotides are TGTGCCAGTTCCCGACAGGCTCAGGGGGAGCTGTTTTTT. The full variable domain, with the rest looked up from reference TRBV2 and TRBJ2-2, is EPEVTQTPSHQVTQMGQEVILRCVPISNHLYFYWYRQILGQKVEFLVSFYNNEISEKSEIFDDQFSVERPDGSNFTLKIRSTKLEDSAMYFCASSRQAQGELFFGEGSRLTVL.

The chain is built from TRBV29-1 and TRBJ2-1; D tentatively fits TRBD1 or TRBD2 (6 bases each). V was shortened by 2 bases and J by 6 bases, with 8 bases between the two germline ends. Germline lookup yields CDR1 SQVTM and CDR2 ANQGSEA. The length of the CDR3 is 12 residues. The CDR3 reads CSVEPGANEQFF. CDR3 DNA sequence: TGCAGCGTTGAACCGGGGGCCAATGAGCAGTTCTTC.

The chain joins TRBV6-5 to TRBJ2-1; 13 nucleotides align to TRBD2. Germline-derived CDR1 and CDR2 are MNHEY and SVGAGI. After removal of 2 bases from V and 2 bases from J, the junction contained 0 bases not matched to a gene. CDR3 size: 16 residues. CDR3 loop: CASSYTSGGAYNEQFF. CDR3 bases: TGTGCCAGCAGTTACACTAGCGGGGGGGCCTACAATGAGCAGTTCTTC.

Comments on this clone: The same CDR3 is also encoded by other DNA sequences in this sample. The CDR3 region has the DNA TGTGCCAGCAGCGTAGGAACAGGTGATTCGAATCAGCCCCAGCATTTT. Translating gives CASSVGTGDSNQPQHF. The rearrangement links TRBV9 to TRBJ1-5, with D perhaps TRBD1 (5 bases). This CDR3 contains 16 residues. Germline V gene sequence: CDR1 SGDLS, CDR2 YYNGEE. V was trimmed by 0 bases and J by 4 bases, leaving 14 bases between them.

This rearrangement joins TRBV7-9 to TRBJ1-1, with a possible D match to TRBD1 (6 bases). Germline V gives CDR1 SEHNR, CDR2 FQNEAQ (reference sequence). CDR3 size: 13 residues. V was cut by 9 bases and J by 2 bases, with 13 bases left in between. CDR3 region: CASVKDSNTEAFF. The CDR3 bases are TGTGCCAGTGTTAAGGACAGTAACACTGAAGCTTTCTTT.

J is TRBJ2-3 and V is TRBV3-1 (or the pseudogene TRBV3-2); weak D call: TRBD1 (6 bases). V was shortened by 7 bases and J by 3 bases, with 20 bases between the two germline ends. The germline gives CDR1 LGHDT, CDR2 YNNKEL (reference sequence). The CDR3 is 16 amino acids. The CDR3 DNA is TGTGCCAGCACCCCTACCCCAGACAGGACAACAGATACGCAGTATTTT. Protein sequence: CASTPTPDRTTDTQYF.